The T cell receptor beta chain under discussion was sequenced for a study of blood T cell repertoires in COVID-19. Study-level background: Specimens from acute and convalescent COVID-19 originated in the United States, Italy and Spain. Sample material is recorded as cDNA or gDNA derived from T cells, B-cell-depleted T cells, or PBMCs.

The CDR3 contains 15 residues. Trimming pared 0 bases from V and 6 bases from J, leaving 12 bases between. The germline V gene encodes CDR1 SGHDN and CDR2 FVKESK. Authors' analysis steps: From reference gene primer amplification, estimates of nucleated cell counts were derived. Data came from immunoSEQ multiplex PCR; TCRdb stores just in-frame clones and leaves some out. V and J calls and clone size follow that table, whereas D and trimming were derived from the DNA. The sample shows roughly 160,000 clones, over 70% of them seen only once. This sequence was found in a woman in her 70s who had recovered from COVID-19. The V and J genes are TRBV14 and TRBJ2-4, with D perhaps TRBD1 (5 bases). The sequencing input was peripheral blood. CDR3 loop: CASSQDYRTPNIQYF. The CDR3 DNA reads as TGTGCCAGCAGCCAAGATTACAGGACCCCAAACATTCAGTACTTC.